The 10 T cell receptor beta chains reported below all come from one sample, sequenced in a study of human T cells and chemical hapten exposure. TCRdb re-called the RACE reads through MiXCR, storing one row per CDR3 protein. Among some 300,000 distinct CDR3 sequences, around 5% were seen once, and the ten largest hold under 9.5%. Time point reported: pre-sensitization, week 0. Treatment denoted: therapeutic diphenylcyclopropenone sensitization with weekly scalp DPC. The sample in question was whole blood, obtained in connection with sensitization to the hapten diphenylcyclopropenone (DPC). These receptors originate from a woman aged 18-30 years with alopecia areata. Some clones in this sample may be carry-over from other donors' samples.

This clonotype was seen repeatedly, ten times or more. The V and J genes are TRBV5-6 and TRBJ2-3, with D unresolved. The germline V gene has CDR1 SGHDT and CDR2 YYEEEE. The CDR3 totals 12 residues. V shed 1 base and J shed 11 bases, with 11 bases lying between them. CDR3 DNA sequence: TGTGCCAGCAGCTTGAGCTCTCGGATGCAGTATTTT. Translation: CASSLSSRMQYF.

This clonotype was detected many times. The chain recombines TRBV20-1 with TRBJ1-2; D gene unclear. The CDR3 spans 12 residues. Looked up from germline, CDR1 is DFQATT and CDR2 is SNEGSKA (reference sequence). Trimming removed 4 bases at V and 4 bases at J, with 10 bases between. In DNA form, the CDR3 reads TGCAGTGCTATCGAGTTTCTCTATGGCTACACCTTC. This sequence encodes CSAIEFLYGYTF.

This clonotype was seen more than once but under ten times. This chain joins TRBV10-3 and TRBJ2-7, with D possibly being TRBD2 (5 bases). V shed 0 bases and J shed 5 bases, with 8 bases lying between them. Germline V gene sequence: CDR1 ENHRY, CDR2 SYGVKD. The CDR3 loop spans 13 amino acids. The CDR3: CAISESPGDEQYF. The CDR3 nucleotides are TGTGCCATCAGTGAGTCGCCCGGGGACGAGCAGTACTTC.

The chain uses TRBV3-1 and TRBJ1-2; tentative D call: TRBD1 (5 bases). Germline CDR1 reads LGHDT; CDR2 reads YNNKEL (reference sequence). The CDR3 has 13 residues. Between the trimmed V and J ends, which lost 5 bases and 8 bases, there was a span of 15 bases. The CDR3 bases are TGTGCCAGCAGCAAAAAAGGGGCGAAAGGCTACACCTTC. It translates to CASSKKGAKGYTF. Supplemented by reference TRBV3-1 and TRBJ1-2, the full variable domain reads DTAVSQTPKYLVTQMGNDKSIKCEQNLGHDTMYWYKQDSKKFLKIMFSYNNKELIINETVPNRFSPKSPDKAHLNLHINSLELGDSAVYFCASSKKGAKGYTFGSGTRLTVV.

This clonotype was seen only a few times. The rearrangement uses TRBV24-1 and TRBJ2-3; 12 bases match TRBD2. The germline gives CDR1 KGHDR, CDR2 SFDVKD. The length of the CDR3 is 17 residues. Losses at the gene ends were 4 bases for V and 4 bases for J; bases not matched to a gene: 8. The CDR3 protein is CATSDTGLAGLPDTQYF. The CDR3 nucleotides are TGTGCCACCAGTGACACCGGACTAGCGGGGCTGCCAGATACGCAGTATTTT.

This clonotype has a handful of counts. The chain is built from TRBV29-1 and TRBJ2-7, with TRBD1 matching over 10 bases. In germline, CDR1 is SQVTM, CDR2 ANQGSEA. CDR3 length: 12 residues. V shed 8 bases, J shed 2 bases, and the junction held 3 bases outside the gene matches. The CDR3 DNA sequence: TGCAGCTTCGGGACAGGGGCCTACGAGCAGTACTTC. Residues: CSFGTGAYEQYF.

This clonotype was seen ten or more times. The V and J genes are TRBV3-1 and TRBJ2-7; TRBD2 might be the D (7 bases). V was cut by 0 bases and J by 5 bases, with 11 bases left in between. The germline V gene encodes CDR1 LGHDT and CDR2 YNNKEL (reference sequence). The CDR3 runs 14 residues. The CDR3 DNA reads as TGTGCCAGCAGCCAAGAGGGCGGGGGCCACGAGCAGTACTTC. It encodes CASSQEGGGHEQYF.

The V and J genes are TRBV5-4 and TRBJ2-3, with 11 bases aligning to TRBD2. The CDR3 covers 16 residues. The ends lost 5 bases at V and 0 bases at J; junction bases unmatched: 5. Per the germline V gene, CDR1 is SGHNT and CDR2 is YYREEE (reference sequence). The CDR3, as DNA: TGTGCCAGCAGTTTCTGGACTAGCGGGAGCACAGATACGCAGTATTTT. Translated: CASSFWTSGSTDTQYF. Full variable domain (outside the CDR3, taken from reference TRBV5-4 and TRBJ2-3): ETGVTQSPTHLIKTRGQQVTLRCSSQSGHNTVSWYQQALGQGPQFIFQYYREEENGRGNFPPRFSGLQFPNYSSELNVNALELDDSALYLCASSFWTSGSTDTQYFGPGTRLTVL.

This clonotype has a count of ten or more. V is TRBV9 and J is TRBJ2-1, with TRBD2 matching 15 bases. Trimming at V came to 5 bases and at J to 5 bases, leaving 5 bases not matched to a gene. CDR3 length: 16 residues. The germline V gene encodes CDR1 SGDLS and CDR2 YYNGEE. This CDR3 is CASRGLAGGPHNEQFF. CDR3 nucleotides: TGTGCCAGCAGAGGACTAGCGGGGGGGCCCCACAATGAGCAGTTCTTC.

CDR3 in amino acids: CASSQDQGPDTEAFF. In nucleotides, the CDR3 is TGCGCCAGCAGCCAAGACCAGGGGCCGGACACTGAAGCTTTCTTT. The chain combines TRBV4-3 with TRBJ1-1; D is possibly TRBD1 (6 bases). This CDR3 spans 15 amino acids. Germline assignment: CDR1 LGHNA and CDR2 YSLEER. Between the trimmed V and J ends, which lost 0 bases and 3 bases, there was a span of 11 bases.